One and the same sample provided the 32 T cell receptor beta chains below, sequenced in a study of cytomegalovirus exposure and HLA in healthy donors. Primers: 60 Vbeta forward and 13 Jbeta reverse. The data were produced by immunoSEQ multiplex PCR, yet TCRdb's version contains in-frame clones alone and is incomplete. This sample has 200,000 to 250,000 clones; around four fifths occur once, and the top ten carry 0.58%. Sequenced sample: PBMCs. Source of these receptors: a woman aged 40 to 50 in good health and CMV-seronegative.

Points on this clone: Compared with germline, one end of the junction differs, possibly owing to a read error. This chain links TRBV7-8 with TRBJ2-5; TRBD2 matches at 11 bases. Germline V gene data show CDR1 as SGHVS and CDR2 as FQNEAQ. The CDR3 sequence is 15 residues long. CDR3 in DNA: TGTGCCAGCAGCCTAGCGGGGGGAGCCCAAGAGACCCAGTACTTC. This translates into CASSLAGGAQETQYF.

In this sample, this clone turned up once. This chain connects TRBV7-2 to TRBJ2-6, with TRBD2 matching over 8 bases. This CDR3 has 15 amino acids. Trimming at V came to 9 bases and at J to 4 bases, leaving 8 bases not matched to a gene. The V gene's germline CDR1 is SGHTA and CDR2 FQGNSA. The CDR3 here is CASIPGGYGANVLTF. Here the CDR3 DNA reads TGTGCCAGTATCCCGGGGGGGTACGGGGCCAACGTCCTGACTTTC. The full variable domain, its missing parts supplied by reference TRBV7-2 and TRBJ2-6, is GAGVSQSPSNKVTEKGKDVELRCDPISGHTALYWYRQSLGQGLEFLIYFQGNSAPDKSGLPSDRFSAERTGGSVSTLTIQRTQQEDSAVYLCASIPGGYGANVLTFGAGSRLTVL.

The chain's CDR3 is CASSVGGTGREPQHF. CDR3 sequence (DNA): TGTGCCAGCAGCGTAGGAGGAACAGGGAGGGAGCCCCAGCATTTT. V and J are TRBV9 and TRBJ1-5, with D possibly TRBD1 on 6 matching bases. In germline, CDR1 is SGDLS, CDR2 YYNGEE. The CDR3 sequence is 15 residues long. The V gene lost 0 bases and the J gene lost 8 bases, with 15 bases spanning the gap.

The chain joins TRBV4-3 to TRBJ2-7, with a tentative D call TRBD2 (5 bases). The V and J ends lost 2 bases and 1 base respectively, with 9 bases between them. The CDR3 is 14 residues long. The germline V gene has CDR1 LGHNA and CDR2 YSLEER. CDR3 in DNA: TGCGCCAGCAGCCAATTACTAGGTTCCTACGAGCAGTACTTC. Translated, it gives CASSQLLGSYEQYF.

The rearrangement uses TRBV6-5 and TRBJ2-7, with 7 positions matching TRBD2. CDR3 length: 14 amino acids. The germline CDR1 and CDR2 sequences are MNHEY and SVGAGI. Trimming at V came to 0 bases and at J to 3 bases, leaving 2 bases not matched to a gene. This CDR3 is CASSYSASGYEQYF. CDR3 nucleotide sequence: TGTGCCAGCAGTTACTCGGCTAGCGGCTACGAGCAGTACTTC.

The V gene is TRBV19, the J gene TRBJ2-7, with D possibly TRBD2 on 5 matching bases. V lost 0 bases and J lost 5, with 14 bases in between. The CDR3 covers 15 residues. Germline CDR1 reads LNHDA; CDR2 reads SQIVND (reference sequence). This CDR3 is CASSIDLWGVNEQYF. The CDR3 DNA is TGTGCCAGTAGTATAGATCTGTGGGGAGTGAACGAGCAGTACTTC.

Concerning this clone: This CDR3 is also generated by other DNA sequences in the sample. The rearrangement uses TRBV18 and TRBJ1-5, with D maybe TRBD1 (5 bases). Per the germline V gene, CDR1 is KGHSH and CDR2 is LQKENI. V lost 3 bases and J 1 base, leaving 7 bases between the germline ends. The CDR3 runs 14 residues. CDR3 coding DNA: TGTGCCAGCTCACCGGGGCAGAGCAATCAGCCCCAGCATTTT. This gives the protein CASSPGQSNQPQHF.

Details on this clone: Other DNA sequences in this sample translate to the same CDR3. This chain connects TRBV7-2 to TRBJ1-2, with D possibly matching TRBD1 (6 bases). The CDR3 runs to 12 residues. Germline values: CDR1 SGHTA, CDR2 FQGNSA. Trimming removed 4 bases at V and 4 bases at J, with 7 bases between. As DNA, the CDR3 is TGTGCCAGCAGCTCGGACAGCTATGGCTACACCTTC. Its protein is CASSSDSYGYTF.

The CDR3 sequence is CARISGDSGNEQFF. In DNA, the CDR3 is TGTGCCAGGATTAGCGGGGATTCGGGCAATGAGCAGTTCTTC. This sequence joins TRBV2 and TRBJ2-1; 8 bases match TRBD2. V was clipped by 9 bases and J by 6 bases; unmatched bases: 10. CDR1 and CDR2 (germline): SNHLY, FYNNEI. The CDR3 loop spans 14 amino acids.

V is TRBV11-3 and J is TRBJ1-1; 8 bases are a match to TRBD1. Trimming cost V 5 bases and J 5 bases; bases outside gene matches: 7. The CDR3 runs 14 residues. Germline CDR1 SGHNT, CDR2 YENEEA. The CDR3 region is CASSPPDRETEAFF. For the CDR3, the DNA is TGTGCCAGCAGCCCCCCGGACAGGGAGACTGAAGCTTTCTTT.

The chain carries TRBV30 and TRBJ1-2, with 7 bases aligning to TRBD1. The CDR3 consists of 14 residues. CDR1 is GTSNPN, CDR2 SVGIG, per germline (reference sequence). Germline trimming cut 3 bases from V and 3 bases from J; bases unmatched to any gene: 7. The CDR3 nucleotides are TGTGCCTGGAGACTTTCCGACAGGGACTATGGCTACACCTTC. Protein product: CAWRLSDRDYGYTF.

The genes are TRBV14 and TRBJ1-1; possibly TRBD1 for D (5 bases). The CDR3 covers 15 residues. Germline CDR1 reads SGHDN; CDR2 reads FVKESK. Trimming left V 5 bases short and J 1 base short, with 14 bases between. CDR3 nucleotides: TGTGCCAGCAGCGCCCAGACAGCCCGGAACACTGAAGCTTTCTTT. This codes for CASSAQTARNTEAFF.

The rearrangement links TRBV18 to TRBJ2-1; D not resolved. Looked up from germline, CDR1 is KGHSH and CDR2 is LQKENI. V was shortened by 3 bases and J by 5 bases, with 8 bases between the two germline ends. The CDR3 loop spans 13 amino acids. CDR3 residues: CASSPTDNNEQFF. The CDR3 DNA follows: TGTGCCAGCTCACCGACTGATAACAATGAGCAGTTCTTC.

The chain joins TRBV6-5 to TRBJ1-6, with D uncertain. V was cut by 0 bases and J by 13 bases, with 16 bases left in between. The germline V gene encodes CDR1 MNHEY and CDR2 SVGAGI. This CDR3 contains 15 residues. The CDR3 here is CASSYSETRGGPLHF. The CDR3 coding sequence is TGTGCCAGCAGTTACTCGGAGACACGAGGAGGGCCCCTCCACTTT.

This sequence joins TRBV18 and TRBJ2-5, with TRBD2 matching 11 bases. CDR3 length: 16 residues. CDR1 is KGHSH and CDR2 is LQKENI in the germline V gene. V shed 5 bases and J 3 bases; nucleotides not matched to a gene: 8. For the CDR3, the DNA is TGTGCCAGCTCATTCCTCGGGACTAGCGGTAAAGAGACCCAGTACTTC. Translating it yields CASSFLGTSGKETQYF.

The CDR3 DNA is TGCAGCGTTGGATCAAGGGGCGGGGGGGCCGGAGATACGCAGTATTTT. Translating it yields CSVGSRGGGAGDTQYF. The J gene is TRBJ2-3, the V gene TRBV29-1; 9 bases are shared with TRBD2. CDR1 SQVTM and CDR2 ANQGSEA come from the germline V gene. The CDR3 spans 16 residues. V gave up 4 bases and J gave up 5 bases; unmatched junction bases: 13.

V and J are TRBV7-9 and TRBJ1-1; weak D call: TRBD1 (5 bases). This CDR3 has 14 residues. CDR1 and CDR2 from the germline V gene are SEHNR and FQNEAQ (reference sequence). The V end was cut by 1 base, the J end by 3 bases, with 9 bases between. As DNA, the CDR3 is TGTGCCAGCAGCTTAGAGGTAGGGGACACTGAAGCTTTCTTT. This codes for CASSLEVGDTEAFF. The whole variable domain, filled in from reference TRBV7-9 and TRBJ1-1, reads DTGVSQNPRHKITKRGQNVTFRCDPISEHNRLYWYRQTLGQGPEFLTYFQNEAQLEKSRLLSDRFSAERPKGSFSTLEIQRTEQGDSAMYLCASSLEVGDTEAFFGQGTRLTVV.

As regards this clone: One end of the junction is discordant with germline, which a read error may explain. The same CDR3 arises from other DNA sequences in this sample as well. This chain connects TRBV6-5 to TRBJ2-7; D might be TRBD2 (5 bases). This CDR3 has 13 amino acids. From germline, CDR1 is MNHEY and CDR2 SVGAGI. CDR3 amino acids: CASSSRLEWEQYF. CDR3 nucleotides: TGTGCCAGCAGCTCTCGACTTGAGTGGGAGCAGTACTTT.

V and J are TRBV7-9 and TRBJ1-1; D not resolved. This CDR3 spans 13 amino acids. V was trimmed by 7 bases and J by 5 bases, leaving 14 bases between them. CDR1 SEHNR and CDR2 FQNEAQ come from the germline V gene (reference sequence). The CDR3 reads CASTVGVETEAFF. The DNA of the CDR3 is TGTGCCAGCACCGTCGGGGTAGAAACTGAAGCTTTCTTT.

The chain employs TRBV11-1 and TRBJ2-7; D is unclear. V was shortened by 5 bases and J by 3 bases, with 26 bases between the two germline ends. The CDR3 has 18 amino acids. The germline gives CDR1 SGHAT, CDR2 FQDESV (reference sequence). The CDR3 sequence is CASSPYAGGRRKVYEQYF. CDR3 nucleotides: TGTGCCAGCAGCCCCTACGCAGGTGGCCGCCGAAAGGTCTACGAGCAGTACTTC.

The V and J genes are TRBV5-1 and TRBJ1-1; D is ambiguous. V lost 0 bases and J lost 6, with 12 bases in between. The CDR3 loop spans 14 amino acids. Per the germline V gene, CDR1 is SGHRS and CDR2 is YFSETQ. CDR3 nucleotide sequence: TGCGCCAGCAGCTTGGAAGGGCGGAGGGCTGAAGCTTTCTTT. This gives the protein CASSLEGRRAEAFF.

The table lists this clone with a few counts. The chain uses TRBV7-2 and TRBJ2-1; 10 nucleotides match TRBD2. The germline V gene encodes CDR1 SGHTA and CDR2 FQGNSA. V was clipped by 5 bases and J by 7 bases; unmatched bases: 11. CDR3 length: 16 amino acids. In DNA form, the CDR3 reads TGTGCCAGCAGCCGAAAGAGCGGGGGGGCAGTTAATGAGCAGTTCTTC. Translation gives CASSRKSGGAVNEQFF.

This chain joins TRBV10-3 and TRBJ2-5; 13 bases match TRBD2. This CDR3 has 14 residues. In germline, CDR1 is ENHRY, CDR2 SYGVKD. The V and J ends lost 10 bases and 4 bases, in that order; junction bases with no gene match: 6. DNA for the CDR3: TGTGCCACCCGACTAGCGGGGGGTCCAGAGACCCAGTACTTC. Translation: CATRLAGGPETQYF.

DNA of the CDR3: TGTGCCAGCAGCTTAGAAGACAAAAATGAGCAGTTCTTC. It yields the protein CASSLEDKNEQFF. The chain is built from TRBV7-2 and TRBJ2-1, with D hard to call. CDR3 size: 13 residues. Trimming cost V 1 base and J 7 bases, with 8 bases left between them. In germline, CDR1 is SGHTA, CDR2 FQGNSA.

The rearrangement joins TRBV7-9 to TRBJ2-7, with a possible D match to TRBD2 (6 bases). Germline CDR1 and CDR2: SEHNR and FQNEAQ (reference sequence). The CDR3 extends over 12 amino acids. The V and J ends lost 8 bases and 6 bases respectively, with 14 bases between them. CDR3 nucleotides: TGTGCCAGCTTGGGAGGAGCGGGCGAGCAGTACTTC. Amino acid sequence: CASLGGAGEQYF.

The chain's CDR3 is CASSVGTSTDTQYF. Written as DNA, the CDR3 is TGTGCCAGCAGCGTTGGGACTAGCACAGATACGCAGTATTTT. The chain joins TRBV9 to TRBJ2-3, with D tentatively TRBD2 (6 bases). CDR1 and CDR2 (germline): SGDLS, YYNGEE. The CDR3 has 14 residues. V lost 2 bases to trimming and J lost 0 bases, with 7 bases between them.

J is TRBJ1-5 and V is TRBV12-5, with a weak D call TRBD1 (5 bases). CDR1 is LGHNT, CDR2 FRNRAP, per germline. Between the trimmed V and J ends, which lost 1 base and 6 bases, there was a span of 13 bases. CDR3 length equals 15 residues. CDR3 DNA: TGTGCTAGTGGTTTGGCGGGGGTGGGGGTTCAGCCCCAGCATTTT. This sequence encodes CASGLAGVGVQPQHF. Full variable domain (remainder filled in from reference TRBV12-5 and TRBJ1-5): DARVTQTPRHKVTEMGQEVTMRCQPILGHNTVFWYRQTMMQGLELLAYFRNRAPLDDSGMPKDRFSAEMPDATLATLKIQPSEPRDSAVYFCASGLAGVGVQPQHFGDGTRLSIL.

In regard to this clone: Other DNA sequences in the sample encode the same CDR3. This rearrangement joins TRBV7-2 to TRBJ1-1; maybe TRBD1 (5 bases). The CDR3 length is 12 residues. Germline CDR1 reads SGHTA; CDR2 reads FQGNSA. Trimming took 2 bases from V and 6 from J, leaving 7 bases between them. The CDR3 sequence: CASSLTGAEAFF. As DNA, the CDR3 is TGTGCCAGCAGCTTAACGGGGGCTGAAGCTTTCTTT.

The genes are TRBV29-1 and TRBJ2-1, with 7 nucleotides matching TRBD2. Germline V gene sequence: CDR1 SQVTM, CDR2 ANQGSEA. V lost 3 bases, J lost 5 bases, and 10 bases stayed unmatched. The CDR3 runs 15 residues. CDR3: CSVERTSRGDNEQFF. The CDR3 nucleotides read TGCAGCGTTGAGAGGACATCTCGGGGGGACAATGAGCAGTTCTTC.

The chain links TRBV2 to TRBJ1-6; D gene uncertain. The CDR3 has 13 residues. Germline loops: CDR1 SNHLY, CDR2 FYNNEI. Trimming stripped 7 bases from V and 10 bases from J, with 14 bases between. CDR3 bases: TGTGCCAGCACGGGAGGGCTATTCTCACCCCTCCACTTT. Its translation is CASTGGLFSPLHF.

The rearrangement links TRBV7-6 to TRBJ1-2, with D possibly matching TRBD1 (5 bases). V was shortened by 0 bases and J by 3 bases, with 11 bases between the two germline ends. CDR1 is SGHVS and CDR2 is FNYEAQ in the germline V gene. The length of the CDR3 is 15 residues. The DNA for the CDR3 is TGTGCCAGCAGCTTAGCGCAGGGAGGGTACTATGGCTACACCTTC. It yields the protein CASSLAQGGYYGYTF.

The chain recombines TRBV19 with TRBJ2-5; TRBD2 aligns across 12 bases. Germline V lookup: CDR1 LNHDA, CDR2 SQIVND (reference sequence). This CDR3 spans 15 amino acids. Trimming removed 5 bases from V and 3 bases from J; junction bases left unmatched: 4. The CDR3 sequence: CASSPWTSGEETQYF. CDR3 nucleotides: TGTGCCAGTAGTCCTTGGACTAGCGGGGAAGAGACCCAGTACTTC.